These 20 T cell receptor beta chains came from one sample sequenced in a study of cytomegalovirus exposure and HLA in healthy donors. PCR was performed using 60 Vbeta and 13 Jbeta primers. Method: immunoSEQ multiplex PCR; TCRdb's copy keeps in-frame clones and lacks some. The sample holds approximately 140,000 clones; 82% are singletons and the top ten take approximately 3%. Material: PBMCs. The receptors were gathered from a boy aged 2 to 10 in good health and CMV-seronegative.

The rearrangement uses TRBV4-2 and TRBJ1-2; 8 nucleotides align to TRBD1. J lost 2 bases, V lost 3 bases, and 8 bases had no gene match. Germline V gene data show CDR1 as LGHNA and CDR2 as YNFKEQ. The CDR3 sequence is 16 residues long. CDR3: CASSHRGQGQNYGYTF. Written as DNA, the CDR3 is TGTGCCAGCAGCCATCGCGGACAGGGCCAGAACTATGGCTACACCTTC.

The chain employs TRBV9 and TRBJ1-2; D gene uncertain. CDR1 and CDR2 from the germline V gene are SGDLS and YYNGEE. The CDR3 consists of 13 residues. Trimming removed 0 bases from V and 8 bases from J, with 11 bases in between. The CDR3 nucleotides read TGTGCCAGCAGCGTAGGAGGGCTCGGGGGCTACACCTTC. It specifies CASSVGGLGGYTF.

V and J are TRBV4-3 and TRBJ1-4, with D perhaps matching TRBD1 (6 bases). Germline V gene lookup returns CDR1 LGHNA and CDR2 YSLEER. This CDR3 spans 15 amino acids. V dropped 2 bases and J dropped 4 bases, with 11 bases sitting between them. CDR3 sequence: CASSQSAGVNEKLFF. The CDR3 nucleotides are TGCGCCAGCAGCCAATCTGCAGGGGTTAATGAAAAACTGTTTTTT.

There are many counts of this clone. The rearrangement links TRBV29-1 to TRBJ2-2, with D maybe TRBD1 (6 bases). Trimming took 3 bases from V and 3 from J, leaving 11 bases between them. Germline CDR1 is SQVTM and CDR2 is ANQGSEA. CDR3 length: 14 residues. The CDR3 sequence: CSVDRGSDTGELFF. CDR3 sequence (DNA): TGCAGCGTTGACAGGGGATCCGACACCGGGGAGCTGTTTTTT.

The rearrangement uses TRBV10-3 and TRBJ2-2; 12 nucleotides line up with TRBD2. With 5 bases clipped from V and 2 bases from J, the junction kept 6 bases outside the gene matches. Germline V gives CDR1 ENHRY, CDR2 SYGVKD. The CDR3 totals 17 residues. The CDR3 sequence: CAISHSSGRANTGELFF. The CDR3 DNA sequence: TGTGCCATCAGTCACTCTAGCGGGAGGGCCAACACCGGGGAGCTGTTTTTT.

J is TRBJ2-4 and V is TRBV7-6; possibly TRBD2 for D (7 bases). The length of the CDR3 is 15 residues. Germline V gene sequence: CDR1 SGHVS, CDR2 FNYEAQ. V was clipped by 0 bases and J by 6 bases, with 12 bases between them. The CDR3 sequence is CASSLAGGAGNIQYF. In DNA, the CDR3 is TGTGCCAGCAGCTTAGCGGGGGGGGCGGGAAACATTCAGTACTTC.

CDR3 sequence: CASSFSGTVNTEAFF. The CDR3 DNA reads TGTGCCAGCAGCTTTAGTGGGACAGTGAACACTGAAGCTTTCTTT. V gene TRBV7-2 combines with J gene TRBJ1-1; TRBD1 agrees at 7 bases. The ends lost 3 bases at V and 0 bases at J; junction bases unmatched: 4. The CDR3 totals 15 residues. Germline V gives CDR1 SGHTA, CDR2 FQGNSA.

The chain uses TRBV30 and TRBJ1-6; no definite D call. The CDR3 has 15 amino acids. Germline V CDR1 and CDR2: GTSNPN, SVGIG (reference sequence). V lost 0 bases, J lost 5 bases, and 11 bases lay in between. The chain's CDR3 is CAWSVLGGDNSPLHF. In DNA form, the CDR3 reads TGTGCCTGGAGTGTATTGGGAGGCGATAATTCACCCCTCCACTTT.

A note on this clone: One junction end disagrees with the germline gene, perhaps due to a read error. The chain joins TRBV7-9 to TRBJ2-7, with D possibly being TRBD1 (7 bases). Germline CDR1 SEHNR, CDR2 FQNEAQ (reference sequence). CDR3 length: 16 amino acids. The CDR3 region has the DNA TGTTCCAGCAGCCCTTATCGGGACAGACGGAGGGGGGAGCAGTACTTC. It codes for CSSSPYRDRRRGEQYF.

At least ten counts were recorded for this clone. The chain links TRBV6-1 to TRBJ1-2, with D maybe TRBD1 (5 bases). This CDR3 contains 15 residues. Trimming took 5 bases from V and 6 from J, leaving 19 bases between them. Per the germline V gene, CDR1 is MNHNS and CDR2 is SASEGT. In DNA form, the CDR3 reads TGTGCCAGCAGTCCACGAGCGGGGGGGTGGGATGGCTACACCTTC. Its translation: CASSPRAGGWDGYTF.

This chain joins TRBV6-6 and TRBJ1-5, with D uncertain. CDR1 MNHNY and CDR2 SVGAGI come from the germline V gene (reference sequence). Trimming removed 5 bases at V and 2 bases at J, with 13 bases between. The CDR3 sequence is 15 residues long. CDR3 residues: CASSTTGMGNQPQHF. The CDR3 DNA reads as TGTGCCAGCAGTACCACGGGAATGGGCAATCAGCCCCAGCATTTT.

This chain uses TRBV4-1 with TRBJ1-4; D ambiguous. Germline CDR1 is MGHRA and CDR2 is YSYEKL. This CDR3 has 14 residues. The ends were cut back, 6 bases at V and 3 bases at J, with 11 bases in the middle. The CDR3 DNA reads as TGCGCCAGCAGTTTCTGGGGAGCTAATGAAAAACTGTTTTTT. This gives the protein CASSFWGANEKLFF.

The chain carries TRBV11-2 and TRBJ1-5; TRBD1 agrees at 8 bases. This CDR3 has 17 amino acids. Looked up from germline, CDR1 is SGHAT and CDR2 is FQNNGV. The trim removed 2 bases at V and 4 bases at J, leaving 10 bases unmatched. DNA for the CDR3: TGTGCCAGCAGCTTAAGCACAGGGGGGTTTGGAAATCAGCCCCAGCATTTT. Residues: CASSLSTGGFGNQPQHF.

The genes are TRBV15 and TRBJ1-1, with D tentatively TRBD1 (6 bases). CDR1 and CDR2 from the germline V gene are LNHNV and YYDKDF (reference sequence). V was cut by 1 base and J by 4 bases, with 13 bases left in between. The CDR3 is 15 amino acids. The CDR3 sequence: CATSRVQGPGTEAFF. The CDR3 bases are TGTGCCACCAGCAGAGTCCAGGGGCCGGGCACTGAAGCTTTCTTT.

The table lists this clone with a count of one. V gene TRBV5-1 combines with J gene TRBJ2-3; 11 bases fit TRBD2. CDR1 is SGHRS, CDR2 YFSETQ, per germline. The CDR3 is made up of 16 amino acids. V dropped 3 bases and J dropped 8; count of bases not matched to a gene: 11. In DNA, the CDR3 is TGCGCCAGCAGCTCGGACCTAGCGGGAGGAGGGGTTACGCAGTATTTT. Protein: CASSSDLAGGGVTQYF.

The chain joins TRBV4-3 to TRBJ2-7; D may be TRBD1 (6 bases). The V gene lost 2 bases and the J gene lost 4 bases, with 15 bases spanning the gap. This CDR3 has 15 residues. Germline CDR1 LGHNA, CDR2 YSLEER. The CDR3 DNA reads TGCGCCAGCAGCCAAACCGGGACATCCCATTACGAGCAGTACTTC. Protein: CASSQTGTSHYEQYF.

V and J are TRBV15 and TRBJ1-1; tentative D call: TRBD1 (6 bases). Per the germline V gene, CDR1 is LNHNV and CDR2 is YYDKDF (reference sequence). V dropped 8 bases and J dropped 0 bases, with 22 bases sitting between them. The length of the CDR3 is 17 residues. CDR3 loop: CATLRRPGTLMNTEAFF. The CDR3 region has the DNA TGTGCCACCCTTCGGAGGCCGGGGACACTCATGAACACTGAAGCTTTCTTT.

V usage is TRBV4-3 and J usage is TRBJ2-7; TRBD2 agrees at 8 bases. V dropped 0 bases and J dropped 0; count of bases not matched to a gene: 7. CDR1 is LGHNA and CDR2 is YSLEER in the germline V gene. CDR3 length: 17 residues. The CDR3 loop reads CASSQERGAFGSYEQYF. CDR3 nucleotide sequence: TGCGCCAGCAGCCAAGAGCGGGGGGCCTTCGGCTCCTACGAGCAGTACTTC.

For this clone: One junction end does not reproduce the germline sequence, and a read error may be involved. V and J are TRBV7-9 and TRBJ2-7, with 9 positions matching TRBD1. This CDR3 is 14 amino acids long. Germline CDR1 SEHNR, CDR2 FQNEAQ (reference sequence). This CDR3 is CSSSLGQGRYEQYF. CDR3 in DNA: TGTTCCAGCAGCTTAGGACAGGGGAGATACGAGCAGTACTTC.

Remarks on this clone: The same CDR3 can be traced to other DNA sequences in this sample. The chain uses TRBV6-1 and TRBJ2-1; D perhaps matches TRBD1 (6 bases). CDR3 length equals 15 residues. From germline, CDR1 is MNHNS and CDR2 SASEGT. V lost 4 bases and J lost 0, with 10 bases in between. The CDR3 nucleotides are TGTGCCAGCAGTGTTACAGGGAACTCCTACAATGAGCAGTTCTTC. It is translated as CASSVTGNSYNEQFF.